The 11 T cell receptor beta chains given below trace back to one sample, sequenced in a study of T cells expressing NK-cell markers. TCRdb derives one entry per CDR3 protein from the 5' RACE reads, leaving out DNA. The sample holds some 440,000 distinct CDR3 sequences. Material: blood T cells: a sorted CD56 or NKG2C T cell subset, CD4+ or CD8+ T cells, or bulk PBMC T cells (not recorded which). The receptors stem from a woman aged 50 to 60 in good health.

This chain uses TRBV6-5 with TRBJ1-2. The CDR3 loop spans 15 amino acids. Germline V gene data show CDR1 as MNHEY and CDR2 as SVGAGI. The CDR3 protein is CASSSLSLGGEGYTF.

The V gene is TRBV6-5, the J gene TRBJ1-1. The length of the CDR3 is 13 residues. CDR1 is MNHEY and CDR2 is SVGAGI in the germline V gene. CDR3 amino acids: CASSRRRGTEAFF.

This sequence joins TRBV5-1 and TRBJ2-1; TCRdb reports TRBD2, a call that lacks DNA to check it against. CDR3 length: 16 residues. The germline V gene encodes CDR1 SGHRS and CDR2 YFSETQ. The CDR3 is CASSITLAGGGNEQFF.

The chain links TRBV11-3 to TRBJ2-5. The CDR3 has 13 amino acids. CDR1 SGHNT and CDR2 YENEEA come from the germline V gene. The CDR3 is CASSLRRRETQYF.

This CDR3 is CASTRPRGASVEAFF. The chain joins TRBV25-1 to TRBJ1-1; TCRdb selects TRBD1, and the lack of DNA leaves this call unchecked. The CDR3 consists of 15 residues. Germline lookup yields CDR1 MGHDK and CDR2 SYGVNS.

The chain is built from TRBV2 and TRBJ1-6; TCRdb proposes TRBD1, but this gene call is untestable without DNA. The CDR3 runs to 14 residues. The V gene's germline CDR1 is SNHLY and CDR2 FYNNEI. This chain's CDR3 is CASSRPPQNSPLHF.

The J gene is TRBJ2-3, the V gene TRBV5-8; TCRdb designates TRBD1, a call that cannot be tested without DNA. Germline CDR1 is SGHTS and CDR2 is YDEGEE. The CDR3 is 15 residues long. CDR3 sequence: CASSAGTGLTDTQYF.

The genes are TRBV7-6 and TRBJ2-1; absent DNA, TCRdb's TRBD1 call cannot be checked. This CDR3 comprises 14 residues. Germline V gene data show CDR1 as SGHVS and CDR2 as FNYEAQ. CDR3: CASSPRDEVGEQFF.

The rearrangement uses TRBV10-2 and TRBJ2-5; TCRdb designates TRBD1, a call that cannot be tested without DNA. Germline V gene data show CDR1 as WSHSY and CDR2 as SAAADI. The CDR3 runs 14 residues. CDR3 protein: CASSDGQGRETQYF.

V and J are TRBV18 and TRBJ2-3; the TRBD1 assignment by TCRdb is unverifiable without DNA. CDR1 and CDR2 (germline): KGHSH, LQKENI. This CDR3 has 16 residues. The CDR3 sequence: CASSPSGTGETDTQYF.

This CDR3 is CASRALGAEELNEQFF. V usage is TRBV10-2 and J usage is TRBJ2-1; TCRdb returns TRBD2, unconfirmable since there is no DNA. Germline values: CDR1 WSHSY, CDR2 SAAADI. The CDR3 has 16 amino acids.